These 3 T cell receptor beta chains came from one sample sequenced in a study of shared clonotypes between healthy human individuals. The assay was immunoSEQ multiplex PCR, and TCRdb's table has in-frame clones only and misses some. The sample consists of about 2 million clones, about 95% of them appearing once. CD45RO-negative CD8 cells positively selected for CCR7 made up the naive population, which excluded terminally differentiated effector memory CD45RA+ cells. Sequencing was done on a sample of naive CD8+ T cells sorted from blood. The receptor source for this set is a man younger than 35 in good health.

The chain couples TRBV30 to TRBJ2-6, with D tentatively TRBD1 (5 bases). Germline lookup yields CDR1 GTSNPN and CDR2 SVGIG (reference sequence). Trimming removed 4 bases from V and 0 bases from J, with 10 bases in between. The CDR3 has 15 amino acids. In DNA form, the CDR3 reads TGTGCCTGGATGCCGGACAACTCTGGGGCCAACGTCCTGACTTTC. Amino acid sequence: CAWMPDNSGANVLTF. Full variable domain (rest looked up from reference TRBV30 and TRBJ2-6): SQTIHQWPATLVQPVGSPLSLECTVEGTSNPNLYWYRQAAGRGLQLLFYSVGIGQISSEVPQNLSASRPQDRQFILSSKKLLLSDSGFYLCAWMPDNSGANVLTFGAGSRLTVL.

The chain joins TRBV29-1 to TRBJ2-7, with TRBD1 as a possible D gene (5 bases). This CDR3 is 12 amino acids long. Trimming took 6 bases from V and 0 from J, leaving 9 bases between them. CDR1 and CDR2 (germline): SQVTM, ANQGSEA. The DNA of the CDR3 is TGCAGCGTCGAGACAGACTCCTACGAGCAGTACTTC. This translates into CSVETDSYEQYF.

The chain has TRBV7-9 and TRBJ2-2; D remains ambiguous. V lost 3 bases and J lost 3, with 8 bases in between. The CDR3 has 14 amino acids. The V gene's germline CDR1 is SEHNR and CDR2 FQNEAQ (reference sequence). In DNA, the CDR3 is TGTGCCAGCAGCTTTGGGTTGGACACCGGGGAGCTGTTTTTT. Encoded protein: CASSFGLDTGELFF.